This T cell receptor (beta chain) was profiled in a study of a mutant IDH1 vaccine in newly diagnosed glioma. About the research overall: Vaccination followed radiotherapy alone by 4-6 weeks, or accompanied temozolomide cycles. Before enrollment, patients got radiotherapy alone, temozolomide alone, or mostly the combination.

Study conclusions and caveats: Pseudoprogression appeared independent of alterations in top peripheral clonotypes.

Specified time point: week 47, end of study. One vaccine dose held 300 ug of mutant IDH1 20-mer peptide and came with topical imiquimod. Turning to this clone: The antigen remains unidentified.

Per the germline V gene, CDR1 is SGHRS and CDR2 is YFSETQ. With 3 bases clipped from V and 2 bases from J, the junction kept 8 bases outside the gene matches. This CDR3 has 15 residues. Clones were sequenced by immunoSEQ multiplex PCR, and TCRdb holds only the in-frame ones, with some missing. Of approximately 12,000 clones in the sample, around 80% were seen once. The J gene is TRBJ2-7, the V gene TRBV5-1; 7 bases line up with TRBD1. Sequencing was performed on PBMCs, taken from a glioma patient whose treatment included an IDH1 peptide vaccine. The receptor was derived from a man aged 25 to 40 with glioma. The CDR3 nucleotides are TGCGCCAGCAGCTCGGGACAGAACACCGCCTACGAGCAGTACTTC. Its protein product is CASSSGQNTAYEQYF.